The 31 T cell receptor beta chains in this list originate from one sample, sequenced in a study of T cells in Graves' hyperthyroidism and ophthalmopathy. From RNA transcripts, TCR beta CDR3 regions were amplified. The TCR CDR3 was amplified in a first-round RT-PCR using the HTBI primer set. TCRdb itself ran the multiplex PCR reads through MiXCR, one entry per CDR3 protein. In the table there are 470,000 or so distinct CDR3 sequences, less than 25% of which are singletons. Material: blood. The receptors originated from a man in his late teens or twenties with Graves' hyperthyroidism.

The V call is TRBV3-1, the J call TRBJ1-2; possibly TRBD1 for D (6 bases). The length of the CDR3 is 12 residues. Germline values: CDR1 LGHDT, CDR2 YNNKEL (reference sequence). V lost 0 bases and J lost 7, with 6 bases in between. In DNA form, the CDR3 reads TGTGCCAGCAGCCAAGACAGGGGTGGCTACACCTTC. It translates to CASSQDRGGYTF.

The chain couples TRBV19 to TRBJ1-2; tentative D call: TRBD1 (6 bases). The V and J ends lost 0 bases and 4 bases respectively, with 12 bases between them. Germline lookup yields CDR1 LNHDA and CDR2 SQIVND (reference sequence). The CDR3 runs to 15 residues. The CDR3 sequence is CASSIDTGYGYGYTF. In DNA, the CDR3 is TGTGCCAGTAGTATAGATACAGGGTACGGCTATGGCTACACCTTC.

The genes are TRBV19 and TRBJ1-1; perhaps TRBD1 as D (5 bases). V was trimmed by 3 bases and J by 5 bases, leaving 16 bases between them. This CDR3 region has 15 residues. CDR1 is LNHDA, CDR2 SQIVND, per germline (reference sequence). The CDR3 region is CASSMHQGMRTEAFF. Here the CDR3 DNA reads TGTGCCAGTAGTATGCATCAGGGAATGAGGACTGAAGCTTTCTTT.

This clonotype has a count of ten or more. The rearrangement uses TRBV19 and TRBJ1-1; a possible D gene is TRBD1 (5 bases). This CDR3 comprises 14 residues. Trimming removed 4 bases from V and 3 bases from J, with 12 bases in between. The germline CDR1 and CDR2 sequences are LNHDA and SQIVND (reference sequence). CDR3 region: CASSSRGTDTEAFF. The CDR3, as DNA: TGTGCCAGTAGTAGCCGGGGGACGGACACTGAAGCTTTCTTT.

The sample holds many counts of this clonotype. This chain joins TRBV13 and TRBJ2-7, with 7 bases matching TRBD1. The germline V gene encodes CDR1 PRHDT and CDR2 FYEKMQ (reference sequence). The ends lost 3 bases at V and 2 bases at J; junction bases unmatched: 4. The CDR3 is made up of 14 amino acids. CDR3 sequence: CASSFQGQTYEQYF. CDR3 DNA: TGTGCCAGCAGCTTCCAGGGACAGACCTACGAGCAGTACTTC.

This clonotype was detected ten times or more. The chain employs TRBV2 and TRBJ2-5; no clear D gene. V was clipped by 5 bases and J by 4 bases, with 14 bases between them. The CDR3 covers 14 residues. In germline, CDR1 is SNHLY, CDR2 FYNNEI. In nucleotides, the CDR3 is TGTGCCAGCAGTTTCCACAATTTGGGAGAGACCCAGTACTTC. Residues: CASSFHNLGETQYF.

In DNA form, the CDR3 reads TGTGCCAGCAGTTACTCGAGGGACGGTACCGCTCAGTACTTC. Protein sequence: CASSYSRDGTAQYF. The chain recombines TRBV6-5 with TRBJ2-4; the D call may be TRBD1 or TRBD2 (5 bases each). Germline V lookup: CDR1 MNHEY, CDR2 SVGAGI. V lost 0 bases and J lost 12, with 15 bases in between. The length of the CDR3 is 14 residues.

This clonotype was observed at least ten times. CDR3 in DNA: TGTGCCAGTAGTAGGCAGGGGGCGGACGAGCAGTACTTC. It encodes CASSRQGADEQYF. The rearrangement joins TRBV19 to TRBJ2-7; 8 bases are shared with TRBD1. Germline assignment: CDR1 LNHDA and CDR2 SQIVND (reference sequence). V lost 4 bases and J lost 5; bases outside the gene matches: 4. The CDR3 consists of 13 residues.

This clonotype has a count of ten or more. The V and J genes are TRBV14 and TRBJ1-2, with D perhaps TRBD1 (5 bases). Germline loops: CDR1 SGHDN, CDR2 FVKESK. The CDR3 consists of 12 residues. With 6 bases removed from V and 2 bases from J, the gap between germline ends came to 7 bases. The CDR3 DNA follows: TGTGCCAGCAGGGGGGACAACTATGGCTACACCTTC. Its protein is CASRGDNYGYTF.

This clonotype came up many times. This chain links TRBV6-2 or TRBV6-3 with TRBJ2-2; D may be TRBD2 (7 bases). The CDR3 consists of 16 residues. Germline-derived CDR1 and CDR2 are MNHEY and SVGEGT. The V end lost 2 bases, the J end lost 7 bases, and 17 bases lay between the germline ends. CDR3 nucleotides: TGTGCCAGCAGTTACGGGCGCGGGGGCCGACACGGGGAGCTGTTTTTT. It codes for CASSYGRGGRHGELFF.

This clonotype was counted only a few times. The chain combines TRBV25-1 with TRBJ2-5, with TRBD2 identical over 14 bases. Unmatched junction bases numbered 6, after V lost 5 bases and J lost 7 bases. This CDR3 has 15 residues. Germline V lookup: CDR1 MGHDK, CDR2 SYGVNS. CDR3 in DNA: TGTGCCAGCAGTCCCGGCGGACTAGCGGGGGGGACCCAGTACTTC. It translates to CASSPGGLAGGTQYF.

This clonotype occurred many times. In nucleotides, the CDR3 is TGCAGCGTTGAATCGGGGGCCTACTATGGCTACACCTTC. It specifies CSVESGAYYGYTF. The V call is TRBV29-1, the J call TRBJ1-2, with D maybe TRBD1 (6 bases). Germline-derived CDR1 and CDR2 are SQVTM and ANQGSEA. The ends were cut back, 2 bases at V and 3 bases at J, with 10 bases in the middle. The CDR3 loop spans 13 amino acids.

This chain joins TRBV11-2 and TRBJ1-1; D is possibly TRBD1 (5 bases). The CDR3 extends over 16 amino acids. Between the trimmed V and J ends, which lost 2 bases and 4 bases, there was a span of 17 bases. From germline, CDR1 is SGHAT and CDR2 FQNNGV. The CDR3 nucleotides read TGTGCCAGCAGCTTAAGAGGCTTGGGGCGCGGCACTGAAGCTTTCTTT. This translates into CASSLRGLGRGTEAFF.

This clonotype occurred many times. This chain uses TRBV12-3 or TRBV12-4 with TRBJ2-5; 10 bases fit TRBD1. The CDR3 has 15 amino acids. Unmatched junction bases numbered 0, after V lost 1 base and J lost 1 base. The CDR3 loop is CASSLGTGGQETQYF. CDR3 nucleotides: TGTGCCAGCAGTTTAGGGACAGGGGGCCAAGAGACCCAGTACTTC.

The rearrangement uses TRBV7-9 and TRBJ2-4; D possibly corresponds to TRBD1 (5 bases). Germline V gene data show CDR1 as SEHNR and CDR2 as FQNEAQ (reference sequence). This CDR3 spans 16 amino acids. V dropped 2 bases and J dropped 6 bases, with 17 bases sitting between them. CDR3 sequence: CASSLMSGILGNIQYF. The CDR3 DNA follows: TGTGCCAGCAGCTTAATGTCAGGGATATTGGGAAACATTCAGTACTTC.

This clonotype has ten or more counts. The chain is built from TRBV6-1 and TRBJ1-5; 9 bases are shared with TRBD1. CDR3 size: 15 residues. V lost 7 bases and J lost 2; bases outside the gene matches: 6. Germline CDR1 reads MNHNS; CDR2 reads SASEGT. Here the CDR3 reads CASNGQGSGNQPQHF. The CDR3, as DNA: TGTGCCAGCAATGGACAGGGGAGTGGCAATCAGCCCCAGCATTTT.

The genes are TRBV30 and TRBJ1-1, with D possibly TRBD1 on 5 matching bases. The V end was cut by 1 base, the J end by 2 bases, with 8 bases between. Looked up from germline, CDR1 is GTSNPN and CDR2 is SVGIG (reference sequence). This CDR3 has 13 amino acids. The CDR3 DNA sequence: TGTGCCTGGAGTGACGGGGCCAACACTGAAGCTTTCTTT. Amino acids: CAWSDGANTEAFF.

This clonotype was counted at least ten times. V is TRBV7-8 and J is TRBJ2-5; no clear D. The CDR3 runs 15 residues. V was clipped by 5 bases and J by 7 bases, with 20 bases between them. In germline, CDR1 is SGHVS, CDR2 FQNEAQ. CDR3 sequence: CASSPPSGHRGTQYF. CDR3 coding DNA: TGTGCCAGCAGCCCCCCTTCGGGCCACAGAGGGACCCAGTACTTC. Full variable domain (rest looked up from reference TRBV7-8 and TRBJ2-5): GAGVSQSPRYKVAKRGQDVALRCDPISGHVSLFWYQQALGQGPEFLTYFQNEAQLDKSGLPSDRFFAERPEGSVSTLKIQRTQQEDSAVYLCASSPPSGHRGTQYFGPGTRLLVL.

This clonotype has just a few counts. This sequence may be a read error, since a much larger clone differs from it by one base. The rearrangement joins TRBV6-5 to TRBJ2-7; possibly TRBD1 or TRBD2 for D (5 bases each). The length of the CDR3 is 14 residues. The germline CDR1 and CDR2 sequences are MNHEY and SVGAGI. The CDR3 sequence is CVSSYRQRGNEQYF. Written as DNA, the CDR3 is TGTGTCAGCAGTTACCGGCAGAGGGGCAACGAGCAGTACTTC.

This clonotype appeared many times. The chain couples TRBV19 to TRBJ1-1; 8 bases are a match to TRBD1. This CDR3 is 15 amino acids long. V dropped 3 bases and J dropped 2; count of bases not matched to a gene: 5. Per the germline V gene, CDR1 is LNHDA and CDR2 is SQIVND (reference sequence). The CDR3 region has the DNA TGTGCCAGTAGTATCTTTGCAGGGGGCAACACTGAAGCTTTCTTT. This translates into CASSIFAGGNTEAFF. The full variable domain, completed using reference TRBV19 and TRBJ1-1, is DGGITQSPKYLFRKEGQNVTLSCEQNLNHDAMYWYRQDPGQGLRLIYYSQIVNDFQKGDIAEGYSVSREKKESFPLTVTSAQKNPTAFYLCASSIFAGGNTEAFFGQGTRLTVV.

This clonotype occurred many times. A single base separates this from a much larger clone, so it may be a read error. This chain links TRBV7-8 with TRBJ1-1; tentative D call: TRBD1 (5 bases). The CDR3 loop spans 13 amino acids. CDR1 and CDR2 from the germline V gene are SGHVS and FQNEAQ. V was pared by 5 bases and J by 1 base, with 8 bases between. The CDR3 coding sequence is TGTGCCAGCAGCATGACAGAGAACACTGAAGCTTTCTTT. Protein sequence: CASSMTENTEAFF.

This clonotype was picked up many times. The rearrangement uses TRBV6-2 or TRBV6-3 and TRBJ1-1; D is undetermined. Germline V gives CDR1 MNHEY, CDR2 SVGEGT. Trimming stripped 7 bases from V and 10 bases from J, with 7 bases between. The CDR3 extends over 9 amino acids. The CDR3 region has the DNA TGTGCCAGCACCCGAAGAGCTTTCTTT. Encoded protein: CASTRRAFF.

V usage is TRBV6-1 and J usage is TRBJ1-1; D ambiguous. Trimming removed 6 bases from V and 5 bases from J, with 25 bases in between. This CDR3 spans 17 amino acids. From germline, CDR1 is MNHNS and CDR2 SASEGT. CDR3 nucleotides: TGTGCCAGCAGCCCTTACATCCGAGTAGGGAGGAGGACTGAAGCTTTCTTT. Residues: CASSPYIRVGRRTEAFF.

This chain connects TRBV18 to TRBJ1-5, with unresolved D. V was trimmed by 4 bases and J by 0 bases, leaving 10 bases between them. This CDR3 comprises 15 residues. The germline V gene has CDR1 KGHSH and CDR2 LQKENI. In DNA form, the CDR3 reads TGTGCCAGCTCACTTTGGACGGATAGCAATCAGCCCCAGCATTTT. Its protein product is CASSLWTDSNQPQHF.

There are a few counts of this clonotype. V usage is TRBV6-5 and J usage is TRBJ1-6, with 11 bases aligning to TRBD1. This CDR3 has 17 residues. V lost 4 bases and J lost 10; bases outside the gene matches: 12. Germline V gene lookup returns CDR1 MNHEY and CDR2 SVGAGI. The CDR3 DNA reads TGTGCCAGCAGTTCCGGGACAGGGGGAAAAGCTTACTCACCCCTCCACTTT. Amino acids: CASSSGTGGKAYSPLHF.

This clonotype was counted many times. The chain is built from TRBV6-1 and TRBJ2-2, with D tentatively TRBD1 (5 bases). Germline assignment: CDR1 MNHNS and CDR2 SASEGT. The CDR3 has 16 residues. Trimming pared 3 bases from V and 4 bases from J, leaving 15 bases between. The CDR3 bases are TGTGCCAGCAGTGACGGACGCGCAAGGGGCACCGGGGAGCTGTTTTTT. This sequence encodes CASSDGRARGTGELFF.

V usage is TRBV7-3 and J usage is TRBJ2-5, with 7 nucleotides matching TRBD2. This CDR3 contains 15 residues. The junction had 6 bases not matched to a gene; V was cut back by 4 bases and J by 1 base. Germline V gene sequence: CDR1 SGHTA, CDR2 FQGTGA. The CDR3 spells CASSSGDYLQETQYF. The CDR3 DNA reads as TGTGCCAGCAGCTCCGGGGACTACCTCCAAGAGACCCAGTACTTC.

This clonotype has at least ten counts. The chain has TRBV6-1 and TRBJ1-2; TRBD1 is a possible D gene (6 bases). Germline V CDR1 and CDR2: MNHNS, SASEGT. Trimming stripped 5 bases from V and 0 bases from J, with 10 bases between. The CDR3 is 14 residues long. The CDR3 protein is CASSTDRTNYGYTF. CDR3 nucleotide sequence: TGTGCCAGCAGTACAGACAGGACTAACTATGGCTACACCTTC.

The chain combines TRBV14 with TRBJ2-7; D perhaps matches TRBD1 (5 bases). Germline V gives CDR1 SGHDN, CDR2 FVKESK. The CDR3 runs to 14 residues. V shed 1 base and J shed 2 bases, with 9 bases lying between them. CDR3 bases: TGTGCCAGCAGCCAAGCGAGCAGGGCCTACGAGCAGTACTTC. This gives the protein CASSQASRAYEQYF.

This clonotype was picked up many times. The chain carries TRBV14 and TRBJ1-1, with D maybe TRBD1 (6 bases). Germline V gene lookup returns CDR1 SGHDN and CDR2 FVKESK. The CDR3 totals 16 residues. V lost 1 base and J lost 1, with 13 bases in between. CDR3 in DNA: TGTGCCAGCAGCCAAGGGGTAGGGACATCGAACACTGAAGCTTTCTTT. Its protein product is CASSQGVGTSNTEAFF.

This chain joins TRBV3-1 and TRBJ2-5; D remains unclear. Looked up from germline, CDR1 is LGHDT and CDR2 is YNNKEL (reference sequence). The length of the CDR3 is 12 residues. The V end lost 4 bases, the J end lost 5 bases, and 8 bases lay between the germline ends. CDR3: CASSLFPETQYF. CDR3 nucleotides: TGTGCCAGCAGCCTTTTTCCTGAGACCCAGTACTTC.